One and the same sample provided the 6 T cell receptor beta chains below, sequenced in a study of T-cell memory formation after mild COVID-19. TCRdb itself ran the 5' RACE reads through MiXCR, one entry per CDR3 protein. The sample includes some 350,000 distinct CDR3 sequences, over 10% of them seen just once. Sequencing used PBMCs or a T cell subset sorted from them (not recorded which). The source of these receptors is a man in his late teens or twenties who had mild COVID-19 (a few samples of this study predate the infection). Cell type and time point are not known.

The chain combines TRBV12-3 or TRBV12-4 with TRBJ2-1, with no clear D. CDR3 size: 16 residues. The V and J ends lost 1 base and 0 bases respectively, with 10 bases between them. CDR3 sequence reads: CASSLDNAPSYNEQFF. CDR3 nucleotides: TGTGCCAGCAGTTTAGACAACGCGCCCTCCTACAATGAGCAGTTCTTC.

This clonotype came up a few times. The gene calls are TRBV7-6 and TRBJ2-1, with 13 bases fitting TRBD2. This CDR3 is 16 amino acids long. Germline values: CDR1 SGHVS, CDR2 FNYEAQ. The J segment lost 8 bases and the V segment lost 5 bases, leaving 9 bases of the junction unmatched. CDR3 sequence reads: CASSLLTSGGLDEQFF. CDR3 bases: TGTGCCAGCAGCCTACTGACTAGCGGGGGGCTAGATGAGCAGTTCTTC.

This clonotype was observed many times. The chain recombines TRBV20-1 with TRBJ1-1; D possibly corresponds to TRBD1 (6 bases). Deletions cut 3 bases from V and 2 bases from J, with 13 bases between. The CDR3 loop spans 14 amino acids. Per the germline V gene, CDR1 is DFQATT and CDR2 is SNEGSKA (reference sequence). The CDR3 loop is CSARDSGVNTEAFF. The DNA for the CDR3 is TGCAGTGCTAGGGATTCAGGGGTTAACACTGAAGCTTTCTTT.

This chain links TRBV7-2 with TRBJ1-1; TRBD1 might be the D (5 bases). The V and J ends lost 6 bases and 1 base respectively, with 9 bases between them. The CDR3 is 13 residues long. Germline V gene sequence: CDR1 SGHTA, CDR2 FQGNSA. The CDR3 loop reads CASRGDRNTEAFF. DNA of the CDR3: TGTGCCAGCAGGGGGGATCGGAACACTGAAGCTTTCTTT.

This clonotype was detected a few times. This chain uses TRBV25-1 with TRBJ2-5, with unresolved D. Deletions cut 3 bases from V and 5 bases from J, with 4 bases between. This CDR3 has 11 amino acids. CDR1 MGHDK and CDR2 SYGVNS come from the germline V gene. The CDR3 DNA sequence: TGTGCCAGCAGTGACCCGGAGACCCAGTACTTC. Amino acids: CASSDPETQYF.

This clonotype was recorded many times. V is TRBV5-1 and J is TRBJ2-7; TRBD1 matches at 9 bases. The CDR3 covers 15 residues. The V gene end was trimmed by 4 bases and the J gene end by 9 bases; junction bases not matched to a gene: 14. Germline CDR1 and CDR2: SGHRS and YFSETQ. DNA of the CDR3: TGCGCCAGCAGCCTGGACAGGGGAGGCCTTGGGGGGCAGTACTTC. Translation: CASSLDRGGLGGQYF.